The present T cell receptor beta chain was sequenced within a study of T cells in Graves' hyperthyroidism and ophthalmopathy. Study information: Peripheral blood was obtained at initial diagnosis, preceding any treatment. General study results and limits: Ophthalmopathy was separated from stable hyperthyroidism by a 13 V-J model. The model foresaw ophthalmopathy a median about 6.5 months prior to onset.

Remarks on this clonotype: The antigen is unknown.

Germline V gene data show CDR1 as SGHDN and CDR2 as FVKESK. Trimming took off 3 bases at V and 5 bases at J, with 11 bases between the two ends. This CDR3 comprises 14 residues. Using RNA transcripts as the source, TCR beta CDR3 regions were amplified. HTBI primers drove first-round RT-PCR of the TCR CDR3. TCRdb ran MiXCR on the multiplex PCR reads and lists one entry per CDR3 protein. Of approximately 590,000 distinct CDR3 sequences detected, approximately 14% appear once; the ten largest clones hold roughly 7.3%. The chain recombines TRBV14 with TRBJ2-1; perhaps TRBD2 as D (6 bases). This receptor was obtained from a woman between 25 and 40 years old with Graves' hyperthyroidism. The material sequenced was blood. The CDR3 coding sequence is TGTGCCAGCAGCCACGGGAGCTGGGACAATGAGCAGTTCTTC. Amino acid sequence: CASSHGSWDNEQFF. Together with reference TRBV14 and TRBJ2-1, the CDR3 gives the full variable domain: EAGVTQFPSHSVIEKGQTVTLRCDPISGHDNLYWYRRVMGKEIKFLLHFVKESKQDESGMPNNRFLAERTGGTYSTLKVQPAELEDSGVYFCASSHGSWDNEQFFGPGTRLTVL.